A single sample gave rise to the 25 T cell receptor beta chains below, sequenced in a study of T cell responses to AZD1222 COVID-19 vaccine (dated by TCRdb to the early 2020s). The library was prepared using the immunoSEQ multiplex PCR assay. TCRdb retrieved this table from immuneACCESS and kept in-frame rearrangements only. Not all clones are present; in checked studies, unresolved V genes account for under half, and no reason is known for the remainder. The sample table holds some 120,000 clones, of which 70% to 90% were seen once. The leading ten clones occupy almost 9.5% of the sample. The time point label for this specimen denotes: baseline before first vaccination. This material consisted of peripheral blood, taken on day 0 of AZD1222 vaccination. These receptors all come from an adult in good health.

The chain carries TRBV11-2 and TRBJ2-1; D remains ambiguous. V lost 1 base and J lost 6, with 7 bases in between. Germline lookup yields CDR1 SGHAT and CDR2 FQNNGV. This CDR3 comprises 13 residues. CDR3 sequence: CASSLARLNEQFF. In nucleotides, the CDR3 is TGTGCCAGCAGCTTAGCCAGACTCAATGAGCAGTTCTTC.

The rearrangement joins TRBV7-9 to TRBJ1-3; D ambiguous. The CDR3 totals 12 residues. The germline V gene has CDR1 SEHNR and CDR2 FQNEAQ (reference sequence). Trimming removed 2 bases from V and 4 bases from J, with 3 bases in between. In DNA, the CDR3 is TGTGCCAGCAGCTTATTGGGAAACACCATATATTTT. It is translated as CASSLLGNTIYF. Complete variable domain (other parts from reference TRBV7-9 and TRBJ1-3): DTGVSQNPRHKITKRGQNVTFRCDPISEHNRLYWYRQTLGQGPEFLTYFQNEAQLEKSRLLSDRFSAERPKGSFSTLEIQRTEQGDSAMYLCASSLLGNTIYFGEGSWLTVV.

The chain joins TRBV7-3 to TRBJ1-2; 9 nucleotides line up with TRBD1. Trimming removed 5 bases from V and 7 bases from J; junction bases left unmatched: 11. Germline V CDR1 and CDR2: SGHTA, FQGTGA. This CDR3 contains 15 residues. The CDR3, as DNA: TGTGCCAGCAGCCCCGGACAGGGGCATACTTTTGGCTACACCTTC. Translated: CASSPGQGHTFGYTF. The variable domain in full, completed from reference TRBV7-3 and TRBJ1-2, reads GAGVSQTPSNKVTEKGKYVELRCDPISGHTALYWYRQSLGQGPEFLIYFQGTGAADDSGLPNDRFFAVRPEGSVSTLKIQRTERGDSAVYLCASSPGQGHTFGYTFGSGTRLTVV.

This clone occurred a few times. The gene calls are TRBV18 and TRBJ1-6, with D possibly being TRBD1 (5 bases). The CDR3 consists of 18 residues. V dropped 0 bases and J dropped 10 bases, with 22 bases sitting between them. CDR1 and CDR2 from the germline V gene are KGHSH and LQKENI. DNA of the CDR3: TGTGCCAGCTCACCACCTCTTGACATCCAGGGAAGGAGGTCACCCCTCCACTTT. As protein: CASSPPLDIQGRRSPLHF.

This clone was counted a single time. This chain links TRBV28 with TRBJ1-5; D unclear. Germline loops: CDR1 MDHEN, CDR2 SYDVKM. Trimming took 11 bases from V and 9 from J, leaving 11 bases between them. The CDR3 spans 10 residues. The chain's CDR3 is CASNIRPQHF. The CDR3 coding sequence is TGTGCCTCCAACATTCGGCCCCAGCATTTT.

V usage is TRBV11-1 and J usage is TRBJ2-1, with D hard to call. The germline CDR1 and CDR2 sequences are SGHAT and FQDESV (reference sequence). This CDR3 is 13 amino acids long. V gave up 2 bases and J gave up 9 bases, with 11 bases separating them. For the CDR3, the DNA is TGTGCCAGCAGCTTACCGCCCGTCATTGAGCAGTTCTTC. Its protein is CASSLPPVIEQFF.

The V gene is TRBV10-3, the J gene TRBJ2-3; the D gene is possibly TRBD2 (5 bases). The ends were cut back, 6 bases at V and 0 bases at J, with 13 bases in the middle. The CDR3 has 15 amino acids. Germline values: CDR1 ENHRY, CDR2 SYGVKD. CDR3 DNA sequence: TGTGCCATCAGCTCGGGAAGGGAGAGCACAGATACGCAGTATTTT. Residues: CAISSGRESTDTQYF.

The rearrangement links TRBV10-3 to TRBJ2-5; D is undetermined. The CDR3 extends over 16 amino acids. Trimming removed 0 bases at V and 3 bases at J, with 14 bases between. Germline CDR1 is ENHRY and CDR2 is SYGVKD. In nucleotides, the CDR3 is TGTGCCATCAGTGAGTCGATTGGATTGCTGGAAGAGACCCAGTACTTC. This translates into CAISESIGLLEETQYF.

The V gene is TRBV4-1, the J gene TRBJ1-6; perhaps TRBD1 as D (5 bases). Germline values: CDR1 MGHRA, CDR2 YSYEKL. The CDR3 extends over 15 amino acids. Trimming took 0 bases from V and 8 from J, leaving 11 bases between them. As DNA, the CDR3 is TGCGCCAGCAGCCAAGACCAAGGGGCGGATTCACCCCTCCACTTT. This encodes CASSQDQGADSPLHF.

The chain uses TRBV5-5 and TRBJ1-1; no reliable D call. The germline CDR1 and CDR2 sequences are SGHKS and YYEKEE (reference sequence). The CDR3 is 13 amino acids. V was cut by 2 bases and J by 1 base, with 6 bases left in between. The CDR3 reads CASSLSRNTEAFF. The CDR3 DNA reads as TGTGCCAGCAGCTTATCAAGGAACACTGAAGCTTTCTTT.

V usage is TRBV19 and J usage is TRBJ1-2; D not certain. Trimming pared 5 bases from V and 6 bases from J, leaving 10 bases between. The CDR3 runs to 12 residues. CDR1 and CDR2 from the germline V gene are LNHDA and SQIVND (reference sequence). DNA of the CDR3: TGTGCCAGTAGTTGGATCAGAGATGGCTACACCTTC. Protein sequence: CASSWIRDGYTF.

This clone was counted a few times. The V gene is TRBV6-5, the J gene TRBJ1-1, with D possibly being TRBD1 (5 bases). The germline V and J ends were trimmed by 3 bases and 2 bases, with 10 bases remaining between them. Germline V gives CDR1 MNHEY, CDR2 SVGAGI. The CDR3 contains 14 residues. CDR3 in DNA: TGTGCCAGCAGTTATGGACAAGTAAACACTGAAGCTTTCTTT. Translating gives CASSYGQVNTEAFF.

The chain employs TRBV3-1 (or the pseudogene TRBV3-2) and TRBJ2-7; no clear D. Germline values: CDR1 LGHDT, CDR2 YNNKEL (reference sequence). Trimming took off 4 bases at V and 0 bases at J, with 10 bases between the two ends. The CDR3 extends over 14 amino acids. The DNA of the CDR3 is TGTGCCAGCAGCCTTTGGGCCGACTCCTACGAGCAGTACTTC. As protein: CASSLWADSYEQYF.

The chain couples TRBV5-5 to TRBJ2-2, with 13 bases matching TRBD2. This CDR3 comprises 17 residues. The ends lost 4 bases at V and 5 bases at J; junction bases unmatched: 8. Germline-derived CDR1 and CDR2 are SGHKS and YYEKEE (reference sequence). The CDR3, as DNA: TGTGCCAGCAGCCACCACCGACTAGCGGGAGGTACCGGGGAGCTGTTTTTT. Translation gives CASSHHRLAGGTGELFF.

The gene calls are TRBV7-2 and TRBJ2-5; 11 positions agree with TRBD2. CDR3 length equals 16 residues. Germline V gene lookup returns CDR1 SGHTA and CDR2 FQGNSA. V trimming: 2 bases; J trimming: 4 bases; junction bases outside the gene matches: 6. CDR3 sequence reads: CASSLRSGRVAETQYF. The CDR3 DNA follows: TGTGCCAGCAGCTTACGTAGCGGGAGGGTCGCAGAGACCCAGTACTTC. The full variable domain, rest sourced from reference TRBV7-2 and TRBJ2-5, is GAGVSQSPSNKVTEKGKDVELRCDPISGHTALYWYRQSLGQGLEFLIYFQGNSAPDKSGLPSDRFSAERTGGSVSTLTIQRTQQEDSAVYLCASSLRSGRVAETQYFGPGTRLLVL.

The sample holds one count of this clone. V is TRBV21-1 and J is TRBJ1-5. TRBV21-1 constitutes a pseudogene. This CDR3 is 16 amino acids long. The CDR3 DNA follows: TGTGCCAGCAGCAAATCGCCGGGGTTGGGTAATCAGCCCCAGCATTTT. It is translated as CASSKSPGLGNQPQHF.

The CDR3 DNA is TGTGCCAGCAGCCAAGACAGCGCTAATTCACCCCTCCACTTT. Amino acids: CASSQDSANSPLHF. The gene calls are TRBV7-2 and TRBJ1-6, with TRBD1 as a possible D gene (5 bases). Per germline, CDR1 SGHTA and CDR2 FQGNSA. V lost 5 bases, J lost 6 bases, and 11 bases lay in between. The CDR3 consists of 14 residues. Combining the CDR3 with reference TRBV7-2 and TRBJ1-6 gives the whole variable domain GAGVSQSPSNKVTEKGKDVELRCDPISGHTALYWYRQSLGQGLEFLIYFQGNSAPDKSGLPSDRFSAERTGGSVSTLTIQRTQQEDSAVYLCASSQDSANSPLHFGNGTRLTVT.

This chain connects TRBV25-1 to TRBJ2-5, with D possibly called TRBD1 or TRBD2 (6 bases each). V was trimmed by 4 bases and J by 2 bases, leaving 17 bases between them. This CDR3 comprises 16 residues. From germline, CDR1 is MGHDK and CDR2 SYGVNS. The CDR3 DNA sequence: TGTGCCAGCAGTGCCCCGGAGGGGGGTTTGCAAGAGACCCAGTACTTC. Amino acid sequence: CASSAPEGGLQETQYF.

The chain is built from TRBV11-2 and TRBJ1-2, with 7 bases that match TRBD1. The CDR3 has 15 amino acids. V was pared by 3 bases and J by 5 bases, with 9 bases of the junction left unmatched. CDR1 and CDR2 from the germline V gene are SGHAT and FQNNGV. Here the CDR3 reads CASSFFRTGAYGYTF. The CDR3 bases are TGTGCCAGCAGCTTTTTCCGGACAGGAGCTTATGGCTACACCTTC.

The chain carries TRBV12-3 or TRBV12-4 and TRBJ1-2; perhaps TRBD1 as D (5 bases). The germline V and J ends were trimmed by 3 bases and 5 bases, with 7 bases remaining between them. The CDR3 extends over 12 amino acids. CDR3 nucleotide sequence: TGTGCCAGCAGTTTCGGGGGGTATGGCTACACCTTC. Amino acids: CASSFGGYGYTF.

The chain combines TRBV7-6 with TRBJ2-1; 11 bases map to TRBD2. Germline lookup yields CDR1 SGHVS and CDR2 FNYEAQ. The V gene end was trimmed by 5 bases and the J gene end by 2 bases; junction bases not matched to a gene: 2. This CDR3 is 15 amino acids long. The CDR3 DNA reads as TGTGCCAGCAGCCCACTAGCGGGAGCCTACAATGAGCAGTTCTTC. It translates to CASSPLAGAYNEQFF. The whole variable domain, remainder taken from reference TRBV7-6 and TRBJ2-1, is GAGVSQSPRYKVTKRGQDVALRCDPISGHVSLYWYRQALGQGPEFLTYFNYEAQQDKSGLPNDRFSAERPEGSISTLTIQRTEQRDSAMYRCASSPLAGAYNEQFFGPGTRLTVL.

V and J are TRBV18 and TRBJ1-2; D is unclear. Germline assignment: CDR1 KGHSH and CDR2 LQKENI. V shed 1 base and J shed 3 bases, with 6 bases lying between them. This CDR3 region has 13 residues. The chain's CDR3 is CASSPLEDYGYTF. CDR3 nucleotide sequence: TGTGCCAGCTCACCACTGGAGGACTATGGCTACACCTTC.

This rearrangement joins TRBV12-3 or TRBV12-4 to TRBJ2-3; tentative D call: TRBD2 (6 bases). V lost 6 bases and J 0 bases, leaving 7 bases between the germline ends. The CDR3 covers 13 residues. The CDR3 loop is CASRGTSTDTQYF. The CDR3 region has the DNA TGTGCCAGCAGGGGGACTAGCACAGATACGCAGTATTTT.

This clone was seen only once. This chain joins TRBV19 and TRBJ2-7; 10 bases fit TRBD1. CDR3 length: 15 residues. Germline CDR1 and CDR2: LNHDA and SQIVND (reference sequence). The V and J ends lost 4 bases and 4 bases, in that order; junction bases with no gene match: 7. CDR3 nucleotide sequence: TGTGCCAGTAGTAGCTGGACAGGGGGGGATTACGAGCAGTACTTC. Translation gives CASSSWTGGDYEQYF.

J is TRBJ1-1 and V is TRBV18; 7 positions match TRBD1. CDR1 and CDR2 from the germline V gene are KGHSH and LQKENI. J was trimmed by 2 bases and V by 4 bases; bases with no gene match: 1. This CDR3 is 13 amino acids long. This chain's CDR3 is CASSQGANTEAFF. The DNA of the CDR3 is TGTGCCAGCTCACAGGGGGCCAACACTGAAGCTTTCTTT.